The clone carrying this TCR beta chain was seen once. The target antigen is unknown. Quantitative 5'-RACE was performed with molecular barcodes, and it yielded the TCR beta libraries. A single record per CDR3 protein comes from TCRdb applying MiXCR to the 5' RACE reads. The data hold 200,000 to 250,000 distinct CDR3 sequences, with around 16% observed a single time. The data are from a study of CD8 T cells in ankylosing spondylitis. Study findings and constraints: Both synovial fluid and blood in reactive arthritis had previously been reported to carry some motif variants. Reportedly, significant enrichment of disease-linked clones occurred in matched ankylosing spondylitis synovial fluid. Seemingly distinctive of ankylosing spondylitis blood was a TCR beta motif formed by eight highly homologous variants.

CDR3 size: 16 residues. V gave up 1 base and J gave up 6 bases, with 17 bases separating them. Germline V CDR1 and CDR2: SGHVS, FNYEAQ. The receptor was isolated from a male donor with ankylosing spondylitis. Sequenced material: blood, either unsorted or a sorted T cell fraction (not recorded which). J is TRBJ2-3 and V is TRBV7-6; maybe TRBD1 (6 bases). This CDR3 reads CASSLGSWQGPDTQYF. DNA for the CDR3: TGTGCCAGCAGCTTAGGGTCGTGGCAGGGGCCCGATACGCAGTATTTT.